This entry is about one TCR beta chain. Trimming removed 6 bases from V and 4 bases from J; junction bases left unmatched: 5. This CDR3 contains 14 residues. The germline V gene has CDR1 KGHDR and CDR2 SFDVKD. This record comes from a study of blood T cell repertoires in COVID-19. Study at large: Spain, Italy and the United States supplied samples that represented acute and convalescent COVID-19.

Authors' methods: Reference gene primer amplification gave nucleated cell count estimates. TCRdb's copy holds only in-frame clones and misses some; the assay was immunoSEQ multiplex PCR. The V and J calls and clone size were taken over from that table, and D and trimming were inferred from the DNA. Seen here are 25,000 to 35,000 clones, around 90% observed once, and the top ten hold less than 15%. The chain links TRBV24-1 to TRBJ2-1, with 7 bases identical to TRBD2. This TCR came from a human donor in a cohort sampled during active COVID-19. The donor label of this sample is uncertain. The specimen sequenced was peripheral blood. CDR3 sequence: CATSRGGLYNEQFF. The CDR3, as DNA: TGTGCCACCAGTCGGGGAGGGCTGTACAATGAGCAGTTCTTC.